Listed below are T cell receptor beta chains from one sample, sequenced in a study of PD-1 blockade in classical Hodgkin lymphoma. Profiling relied on immunoSEQ multiplex PCR, and the TCRdb table lists in-frame clones only, not all of them. The top ten hold 9.2% of the sample, which has some 150,000 clones, approximately 80% seen once. Source: peripheral blood mononuclear cells (PBMCs), taken before the second cycle of nivolumab. The source is a human donor with classical Hodgkin lymphoma. Both conserved end residues are part of each CDR3. Fields, in order: D gene, V gene, clone size, J gene, CDR3 protein, CDR3 DNA. A D gene is named only where the DNA matches it firmly. A clone size is listed for some rows: how often the clone was seen (once, few, many), or a class if it is expanded.

>TRBD2|TRBV6-1|few|TRBJ2-3
CASSERRERGLSDVQYF
TGTGCCAGCAGTGAAAGAAGGGAGCGGGGGTTAAGCGATGTGCAGTATTTT
>.|TRBV6-5|few|TRBJ1-3
CASSRAFFSGNTIYF
TGTGCCAGCAGTCGGGCCTTTTTCTCTGGAAACACCATATATTTT
>.|TRBV4-2|.|TRBJ1-5
CASSQGTTGSNQPQHF
TGTGCCAGCAGCCAAGGGACGACAGGTAGCAATCAGCCCCAGCATTTT
>.|TRBV6-5|.|TRBJ1-2
CASSTGTNYGYTF
TGTGCCAGTTCGACAGGCACTAACTATGGCTACACCTTC
>.|TRBV2|many|TRBJ2-7
CASTWDQTYEQYF
TGTGCCAGCACCTGGGACCAAACCTACGAGCAGTACTTC
>TRBD2|TRBV11-2|.|TRBJ2-1
CASSQSGTSGNEQFF
TGTGCCAGCAGCCAATCCGGGACTAGTGGCAATGAGCAGTTCTTC
>TRBD1|TRBV29-1|.|TRBJ2-2
CSVEGTGDGGELFF
TGCAGCGTTGAGGGGACAGGGGACGGCGGGGAGCTGTTTTTT
>.|TRBV6-5|.|TRBJ2-2
CASSGGDTGELFF
TGTGCCAGCTCCGGGGGCGACACCGGGGAGCTGTTTTTT
>.|TRBV6-6|.|TRBJ1-2
CASSYSENGYTF
TGTGCCAGCAGTTACTCGGAGAATGGCTACACCTTC
>TRBD1|TRBV11-1|.|TRBJ2-3
CASSLGRDRGTDTQYF
TGTGCCAGCAGCCTCGGCCGGGACAGGGGCACAGATACGCAGTATTTT
>.|TRBV4-3|.|TRBJ2-7
CASSQVAHSYEQYF
TGCGCCAGCAGCCAAGTAGCGCACTCCTACGAGCAGTACTTC
>.|TRBV11-2|.|TRBJ1-5
CASSLDRTAQPQHF
TGTGCCAGCAGCTTGGACCGGACAGCCCAGCCCCAGCATTTT
>TRBD1|TRBV6-5|.|TRBJ1-2
CASQPGQGDGYTF
TGTGCCAGCCAGCCGGGACAGGGGGATGGCTACACCTTC
>TRBD2|TRBV10-3|once|TRBJ2-1
CATGLAGSSYNEQFF
TGTGCCACCGGACTAGCGGGGAGCTCCTACAATGAGCAGTTCTTC
>TRBD2|TRBV5-1|.|TRBJ2-3
CASRASGSTDTQYF
TGCGCCAGCAGAGCTAGCGGGAGCACAGATACGCAGTATTTT
>.|TRBV5-6|once|TRBJ1-2
CASSLGLGSNYGYTF
TGTGCCAGCAGCTTGGGGTTAGGGTCCAACTATGGCTACACCTTC
>TRBD1|TRBV7-2|.|TRBJ2-5
CASSLVVGQGARKETQYF
TGTGCCAGCAGCTTAGTGGTGGGACAGGGGGCGCGTAAAGAGACCCAGTACTTC